A selection of T cell receptor beta chains follows, all from one sample in a study of shared clonotypes between healthy human individuals. Method: immunoSEQ multiplex PCR; TCRdb's copy keeps in-frame clones and lacks some. The sample has some 500,000 clones, roughly four fifths seen once. The sample comprised PBMCs. These TCRs come from a woman aged 35 to 49 in good health. Some clones in this sample may be carry-over from other donors' samples. Both conserved end residues are part of each CDR3. Each record gives: J gene, V gene, D gene, clone size, CDR3 length, CDR3 DNA, CDR3 protein. The D gene is left open where the match is weak. The listing skips clone size in some rows; elsewhere it reads once, few, many or a size class.

>TRBJ1-2|TRBV7-3|-|few|13
TGTGCCAGCAGCCCAGACAGGATTGTTGGCTACACCTTC
CASSPDRIVGYTF
>TRBJ1-2|TRBV5-1|TRBD1|-|14
TGCGCCAGCAGCTTGGGACAGGGGTCCGATGGCTACACCTTC
CASSLGQGSDGYTF
>TRBJ2-2|TRBV5-1|-|-|13
TGCGCCAGCAGCTTGGAATCGGACGGGGAGCTGTTTTTT
CASSLESDGELFF
>TRBJ2-5|TRBV4-2|TRBD2|-|15
TGTGCCAGCAGCTTGGATAGCGGGAACCAAGAGACCCAGTACTTC
CASSLDSGNQETQYF
>TRBJ1-1|TRBV5-6|-|many|14
TGTGCCAGCAGCTTGGGGGGACCGGATCCTGAAGCTTTCTTT
CASSLGGPDPEAFF
>TRBJ1-6|TRBV2|-|many|15
TGTGCCAGCAGTGTAGGCCCCCATCAGGGTTCACCCCTCCACTTT
CASSVGPHQGSPLHF
>TRBJ2-1|TRBV20-1|-|-|11
TGCAGTGCGAGCCCGGGACTCGAGCAGTTCTTC
CSASPGLEQFF
>TRBJ2-7|TRBV28|TRBD2|-|15
TGTGCCAGCAGCCCACTAGCGGAATGGCCCTACGAGCAGTACTTC
CASSPLAEWPYEQYF
>TRBJ1-1|TRBV7-9|-|few|11
TGTGCCAGCACCTCAAACACTGAAGCTTTCTTT
CASTSNTEAFF
>TRBJ2-1|TRBV5-1|-|few|14
TGCGCCAGCAGCTTGGGAGGGGCAGACAATGAGCAGTTCTTC
CASSLGGADNEQFF
>TRBJ2-7|TRBV2|-|many|15
TGTGCCAGCAGTGATGGACGCGGACCCTACTACGAGCAGTACTTC
CASSDGRGPYYEQYF
>TRBJ2-7|TRBV29-1|-|-|13
TGCAGCGTTGAAGAAGGGTCCCCCTACGAGCAGTACTTC
CSVEEGSPYEQYF
>TRBJ2-1|TRBV7-9|TRBD2|-|16
TGTGCCAGCCAACACAAGCGGGAGGGAGACTACAATGAGCAGTTCTTC
CASQHKREGDYNEQFF
>TRBJ2-7|TRBV6-5|TRBD2|-|15
TGTGCCAGCAGCCAGGGACTAGCGGGAGGCAACGAGCAGTACTTC
CASSQGLAGGNEQYF
>TRBJ2-2|TRBV28|-|-|15
TGTGCCAGCAGTTCAGTAGGGCAGAACACCGGGGAGCTGTTTTTT
CASSSVGQNTGELFF
>TRBJ2-1|TRBV15|-|-|18
TGTGCCACCAGCAGAGATCACAGGGAGGCCCCTTTTCTGAATGAGCAGTTCTTC
CATSRDHREAPFLNEQFF
>TRBJ1-3|TRBV11-3|TRBD1|-|15
TGTGCCAGCAGCCCAGGGGGCTTCTCTGGAAACACCATATATTTT
CASSPGGFSGNTIYF